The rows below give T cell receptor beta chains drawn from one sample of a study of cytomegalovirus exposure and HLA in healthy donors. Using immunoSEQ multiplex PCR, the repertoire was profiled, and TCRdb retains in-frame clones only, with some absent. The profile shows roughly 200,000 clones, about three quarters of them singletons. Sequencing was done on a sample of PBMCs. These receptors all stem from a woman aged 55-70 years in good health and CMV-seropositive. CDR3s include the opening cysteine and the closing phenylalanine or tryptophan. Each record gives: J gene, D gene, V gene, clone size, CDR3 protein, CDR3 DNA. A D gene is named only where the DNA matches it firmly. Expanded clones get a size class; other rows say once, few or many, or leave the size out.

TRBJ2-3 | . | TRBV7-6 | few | CASTRVAGSTDTQYF | TGTGCCAGCACCCGAGTGGCGGGTAGCACAGATACGCAGTATTTT
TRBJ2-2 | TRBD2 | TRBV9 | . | CASSETSGRSSELFF | TGTGCCAGCAGCGAGACTAGCGGGAGGTCCTCGGAGCTGTTTTTT
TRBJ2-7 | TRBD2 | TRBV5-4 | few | CASSLAGTYEQYF | TGTGCCAGCAGCTTAGCGGGAACCTACGAGCAGTACTTC
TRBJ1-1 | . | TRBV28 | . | CASLTGGRNTEAFF | TGTGCCAGCCTCACCGGGGGACGGAACACTGAAGCTTTCTTT
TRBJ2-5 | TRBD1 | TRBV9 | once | CASSVDWTGSMETQYF | TGTGCCAGCAGCGTAGATTGGACAGGGTCAATGGAGACCCAGTACTTC
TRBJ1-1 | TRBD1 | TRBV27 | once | CASSSKTGSDTEAFF | TGTGCCAGCAGTTCTAAGACAGGGTCGGACACTGAAGCTTTCTTT
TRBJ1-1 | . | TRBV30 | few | CAWKKQGGTEAFF | TGTGCCTGGAAGAAACAGGGTGGCACTGAAGCTTTCTTT
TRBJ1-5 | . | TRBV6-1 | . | CASSRREAQHF | TGTGCCAGCAGTAGGAGGGAAGCCCAGCATTTT
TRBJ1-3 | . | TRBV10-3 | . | CAISESAGGNSGNTIYF | TGTGCCATCAGTGAGTCGGCGGGGGGCAACTCTGGAAACACCATATATTTT
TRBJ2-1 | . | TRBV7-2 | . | CASSRAFFRDEQFF | TGTGCCAGCAGCCGCGCATTTTTTAGAGATGAGCAGTTCTTC
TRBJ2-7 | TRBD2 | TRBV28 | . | CASSPHLGSGGYEQYF | TGTGCCAGCAGCCCTCACCTCGGGTCGGGGGGGTACGAGCAGTACTTC
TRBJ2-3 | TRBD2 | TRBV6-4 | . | CASKREGSTDTQYF | TGTGCCAGCAAGAGGGAGGGAAGCACAGATACGCAGTATTTT
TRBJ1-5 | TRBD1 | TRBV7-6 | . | CASSLEDRVGQPQHF | TGTGCCAGCAGCTTAGAGGACAGGGTGGGGCAGCCCCAGCATTTT
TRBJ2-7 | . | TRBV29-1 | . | CSVGRTLNSYEQYF | TGCAGCGTTGGAAGGACACTAAACTCCTACGAGCAGTACTTC
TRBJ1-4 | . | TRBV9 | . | CASTPSGAINEKLFF | TGTGCCAGCACCCCATCAGGGGCGATTAATGAAAAACTGTTTTTT
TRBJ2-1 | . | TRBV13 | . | CASSPPRTESSYNEQFF | TGTGCCAGCAGCCCCCCCAGGACAGAGAGCTCCTACAATGAGCAGTTCTTC
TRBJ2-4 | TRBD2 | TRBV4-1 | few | CASSPERDELAKNSQYF | TGCGCCAGCAGCCCGGAGCGGGATGAATTAGCCAAAAACAGTCAGTACTTC
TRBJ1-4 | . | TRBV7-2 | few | CASRNRVEEKLFF | TGTGCCAGCAGGAACAGGGTAGAGGAAAAACTGTTTTTT
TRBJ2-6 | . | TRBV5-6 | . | CASSSGTAGANVLTF | TGTGCCAGCAGCTCCGGTACAGCTGGGGCCAACGTCCTGACTTTC
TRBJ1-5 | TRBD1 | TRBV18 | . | CASSRDRDQPQHF | TGTGCCAGCTCCCGGGACAGGGATCAGCCCCAGCATTTT
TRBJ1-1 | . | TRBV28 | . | CASSSPTRMNTEAFF | TGTGCCAGCAGTTCTCCTACCAGGATGAACACTGAAGCTTTCTTT
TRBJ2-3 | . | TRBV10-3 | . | CAISDLKGGTDTQYF | TGTGCCATCAGTGACCTGAAAGGGGGAACAGATACGCAGTATTTT
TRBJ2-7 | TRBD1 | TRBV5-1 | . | CASSSGTGGWYEQYF | TGCGCCAGCAGCAGCGGGACAGGGGGCTGGTACGAGCAGTACTTC
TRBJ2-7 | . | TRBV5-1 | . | CASSLSIGGSYEQYF | TGCGCCAGCAGCTTGTCAATCGGGGGCTCCTACGAGCAGTACTTC
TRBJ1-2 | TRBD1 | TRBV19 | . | CASSRIGDRGRFYGYTF | TGTGCCAGTAGCAGAATCGGGGACAGGGGGCGCTTCTATGGCTACACCTTC
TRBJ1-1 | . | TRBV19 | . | CASSIIGDTEAFF | TGTGCCAGTAGTATTATAGGAGACACTGAAGCTTTCTTT
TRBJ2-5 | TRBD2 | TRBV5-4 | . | CASSLVLAGEETQYF | TGTGCCAGCAGCTTGGTGCTAGCGGGAGAAGAGACCCAGTACTTC
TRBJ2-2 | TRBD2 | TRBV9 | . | CASSVLPSGTGAGELFF | TGTGCCAGCAGCGTACTTCCTAGCGGGACCGGAGCCGGGGAGCTGTTTTTT
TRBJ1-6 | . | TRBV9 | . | CASSPSTGVNSPLHF | TGTGCCAGCAGCCCATCGACAGGAGTTAATTCACCCCTCCACTTT